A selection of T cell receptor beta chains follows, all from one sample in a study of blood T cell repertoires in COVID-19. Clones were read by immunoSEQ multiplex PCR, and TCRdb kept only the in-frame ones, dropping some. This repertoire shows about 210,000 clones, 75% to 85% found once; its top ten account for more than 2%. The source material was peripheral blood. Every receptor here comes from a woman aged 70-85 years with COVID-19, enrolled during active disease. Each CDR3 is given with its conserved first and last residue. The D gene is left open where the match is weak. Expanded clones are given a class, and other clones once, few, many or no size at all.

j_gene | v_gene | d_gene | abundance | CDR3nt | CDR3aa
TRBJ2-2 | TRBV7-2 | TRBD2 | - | TGTGCCAGCAGCCCCCATACTAGCGGACTCACCGGGGAGCTGTTTTTT | CASSPHTSGLTGELFF
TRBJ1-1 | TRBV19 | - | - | TGTGCCAGTAGTATCGGGGAGATGAACACTGAAGCTTTCTTT | CASSIGEMNTEAFF
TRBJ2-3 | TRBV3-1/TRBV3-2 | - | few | TGTGCCAGCAGCCAAGGGGCTAGCACAGATACGCAGTATTTT | CASSQGASTDTQYF
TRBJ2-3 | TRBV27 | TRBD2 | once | TGTGCCAGCAGTTTATCGCCCACTAGCGGGGTTGGCACAGATACGCAGTATTTT | CASSLSPTSGVGTDTQYF
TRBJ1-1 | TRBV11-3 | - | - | TGTGCCAGCAGTACCGGGACATCTCCTGAAGCTTTCTTT | CASSTGTSPEAFF
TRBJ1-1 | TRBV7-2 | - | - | TGTGCCAGCAGCTCGGGTCAGAACACTGAAGCTTTCTTT | CASSSGQNTEAFF
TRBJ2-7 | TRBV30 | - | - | TGTGCCTGGAGTCCCCTAGCGTCCCGGGACGAGCAGTACTTC | CAWSPLASRDEQYF
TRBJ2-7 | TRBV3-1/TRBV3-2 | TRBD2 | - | TGTGCCAGCAGCCAGGATTCTAGCGGAATAGGTGAGCAGTACTTC | CASSQDSSGIGEQYF
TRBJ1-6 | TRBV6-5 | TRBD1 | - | TGTGCCAGCAGGCAGACAGGGGGCGATAATTCACCCCTCCACTTT | CASRQTGGDNSPLHF
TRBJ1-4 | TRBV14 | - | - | TGTGCCAGCAGCCGGGGCCCCGAAAAACTGTTTTTT | CASSRGPEKLFF
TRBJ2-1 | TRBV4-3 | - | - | TGCGCCAGCAGCCAACAGACTACAGACAATGAGCAGTTCTTC | CASSQQTTDNEQFF
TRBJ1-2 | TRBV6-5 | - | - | TGTGCCAGCAGTACCGACAGGAACTATGGCTACACCTTC | CASSTDRNYGYTF
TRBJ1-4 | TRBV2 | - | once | TGTGCCAGCAGTGAAGACAGGGACGAAAAACTGTTTTTT | CASSEDRDEKLFF
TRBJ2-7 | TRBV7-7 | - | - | TGTGCTAGCAGCTTAGGAGGTCAGGGCCCCTACGAGCAGTACTTC | CASSLGGQGPYEQYF
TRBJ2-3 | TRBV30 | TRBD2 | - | TGTGCCTGCGGGATAGCGGGGAGGGGTAGTACGCAGTATTTT | CACGIAGRGSTQYF
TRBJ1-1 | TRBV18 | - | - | TGTGCCAGCTCAGGAGGGATGAACACTGAAGCTTTCTTT | CASSGGMNTEAFF
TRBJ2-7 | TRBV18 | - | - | TGTGCCAGCTCACCACCGGGGGGGGCTGCCTACGAGCAGTACTTC | CASSPPGGAAYEQYF